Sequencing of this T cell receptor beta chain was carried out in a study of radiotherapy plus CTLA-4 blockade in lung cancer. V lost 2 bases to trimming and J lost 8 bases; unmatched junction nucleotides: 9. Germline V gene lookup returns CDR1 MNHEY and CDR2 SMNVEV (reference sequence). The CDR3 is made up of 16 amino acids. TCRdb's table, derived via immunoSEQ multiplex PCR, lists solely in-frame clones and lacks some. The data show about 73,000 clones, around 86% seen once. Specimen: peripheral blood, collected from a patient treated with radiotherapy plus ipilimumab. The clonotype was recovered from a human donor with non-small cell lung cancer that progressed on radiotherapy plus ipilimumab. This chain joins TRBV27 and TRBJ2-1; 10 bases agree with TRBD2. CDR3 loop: CASSLDFGTSVDEQFF. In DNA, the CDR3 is TGTGCCAGCAGTTTAGATTTTGGGACTAGCGTCGATGAGCAGTTCTTC.